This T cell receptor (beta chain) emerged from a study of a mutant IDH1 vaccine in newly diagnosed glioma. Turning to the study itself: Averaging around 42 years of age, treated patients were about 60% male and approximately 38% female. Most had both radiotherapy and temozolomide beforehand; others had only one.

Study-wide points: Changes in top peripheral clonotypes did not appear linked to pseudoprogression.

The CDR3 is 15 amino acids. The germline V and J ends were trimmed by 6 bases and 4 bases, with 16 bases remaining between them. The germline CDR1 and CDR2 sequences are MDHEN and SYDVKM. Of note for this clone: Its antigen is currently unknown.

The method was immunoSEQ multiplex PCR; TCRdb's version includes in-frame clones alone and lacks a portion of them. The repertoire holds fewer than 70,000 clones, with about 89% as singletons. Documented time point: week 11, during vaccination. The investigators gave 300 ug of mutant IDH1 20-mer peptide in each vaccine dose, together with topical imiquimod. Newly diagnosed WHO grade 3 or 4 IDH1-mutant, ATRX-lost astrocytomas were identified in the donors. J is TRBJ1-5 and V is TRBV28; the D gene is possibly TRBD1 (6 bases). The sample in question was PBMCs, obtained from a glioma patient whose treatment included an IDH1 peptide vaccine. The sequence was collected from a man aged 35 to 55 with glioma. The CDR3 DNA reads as TGTGCCAGCAGAAAGGGGGGGGAGTCAAATCAGCCCCAGCATTTT. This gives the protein CASRKGGESNQPQHF.